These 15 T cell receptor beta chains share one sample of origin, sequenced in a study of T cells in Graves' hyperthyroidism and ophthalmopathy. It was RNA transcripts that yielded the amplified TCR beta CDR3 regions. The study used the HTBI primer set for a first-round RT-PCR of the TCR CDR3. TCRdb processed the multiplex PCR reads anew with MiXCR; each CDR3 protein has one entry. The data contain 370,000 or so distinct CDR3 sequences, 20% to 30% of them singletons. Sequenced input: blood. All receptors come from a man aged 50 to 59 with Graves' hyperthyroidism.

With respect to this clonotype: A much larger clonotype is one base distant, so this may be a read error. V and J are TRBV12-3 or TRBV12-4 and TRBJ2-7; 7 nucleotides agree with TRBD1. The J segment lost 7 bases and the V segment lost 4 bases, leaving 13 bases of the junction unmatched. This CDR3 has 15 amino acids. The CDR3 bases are TGTGCCAGCAGTTCCGACAGGGTACCTTACAATGAGCAGTACTTC. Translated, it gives CASSSDRVPYNEQYF.

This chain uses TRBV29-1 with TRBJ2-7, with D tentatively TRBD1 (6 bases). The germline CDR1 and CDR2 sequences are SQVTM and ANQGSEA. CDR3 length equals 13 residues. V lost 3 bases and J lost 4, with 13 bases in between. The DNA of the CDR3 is TGCAGCGTTGAGGGCAGGGGCGCGTACGAGCAGTACTTC. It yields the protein CSVEGRGAYEQYF.

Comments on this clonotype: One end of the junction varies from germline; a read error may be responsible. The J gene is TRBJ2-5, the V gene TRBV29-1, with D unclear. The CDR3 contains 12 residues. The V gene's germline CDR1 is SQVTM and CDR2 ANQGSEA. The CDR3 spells CSVEKPAAGVNF. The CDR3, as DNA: TGCAGCGTTGAGAAGCCAGCTGCTGGGGTCAACTTC.

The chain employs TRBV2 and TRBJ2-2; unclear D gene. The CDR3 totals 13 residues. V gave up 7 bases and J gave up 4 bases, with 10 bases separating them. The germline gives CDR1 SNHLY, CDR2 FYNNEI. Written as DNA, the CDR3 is TGTGCCAGCACCGTGTCGGTCACCGGGGAGCTGTTTTTT. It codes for CASTVSVTGELFF.

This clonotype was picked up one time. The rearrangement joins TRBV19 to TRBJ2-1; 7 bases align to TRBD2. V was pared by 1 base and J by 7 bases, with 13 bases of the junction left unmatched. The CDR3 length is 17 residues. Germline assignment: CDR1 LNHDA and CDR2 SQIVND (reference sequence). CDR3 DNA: TGTGCCAGTAGTATAGGGACCGGGAGGACTGTCAATAATGAGCAGTTCTTC. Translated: CASSIGTGRTVNNEQFF.

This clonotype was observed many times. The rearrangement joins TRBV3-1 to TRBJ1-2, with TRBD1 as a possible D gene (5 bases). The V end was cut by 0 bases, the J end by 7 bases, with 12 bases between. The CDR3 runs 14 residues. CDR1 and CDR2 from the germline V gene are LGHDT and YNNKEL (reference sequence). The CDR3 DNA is TGTGCCAGCAGCCAAGATATGGGGAGGGGTGGCTACACCTTC. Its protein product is CASSQDMGRGGYTF.

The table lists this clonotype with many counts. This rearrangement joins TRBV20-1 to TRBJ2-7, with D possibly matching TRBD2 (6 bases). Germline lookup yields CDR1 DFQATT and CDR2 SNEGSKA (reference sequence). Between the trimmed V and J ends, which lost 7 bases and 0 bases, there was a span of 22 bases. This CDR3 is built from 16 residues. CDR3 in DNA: TGCAGTGTTGGGGGTAGCGCGGGGCCAAGCTCCTACGAGCAGTACTTC. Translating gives CSVGGSAGPSSYEQYF.

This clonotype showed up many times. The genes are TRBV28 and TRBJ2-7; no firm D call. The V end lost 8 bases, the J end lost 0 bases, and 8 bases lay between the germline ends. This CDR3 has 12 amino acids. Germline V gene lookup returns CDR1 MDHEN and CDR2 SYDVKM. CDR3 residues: CASSGVSYEQYF. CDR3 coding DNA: TGTGCCAGCTCCGGAGTCTCCTACGAGCAGTACTTC.

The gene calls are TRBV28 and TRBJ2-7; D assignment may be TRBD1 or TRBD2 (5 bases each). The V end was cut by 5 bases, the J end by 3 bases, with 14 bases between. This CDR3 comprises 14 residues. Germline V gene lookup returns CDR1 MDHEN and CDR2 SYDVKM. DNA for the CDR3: TGTGCCAGCAGTCCCCAGGGAGAGGGCTACGAGCAGTACTTC. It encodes CASSPQGEGYEQYF.

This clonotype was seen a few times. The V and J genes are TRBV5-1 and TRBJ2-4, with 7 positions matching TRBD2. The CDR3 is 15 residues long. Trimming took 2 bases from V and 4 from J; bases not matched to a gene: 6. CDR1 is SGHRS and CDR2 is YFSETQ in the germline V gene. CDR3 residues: CASSFGLAEKNIQYF. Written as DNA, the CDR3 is TGCGCCAGCAGCTTTGGGCTAGCGGAAAAAAACATTCAGTACTTC.

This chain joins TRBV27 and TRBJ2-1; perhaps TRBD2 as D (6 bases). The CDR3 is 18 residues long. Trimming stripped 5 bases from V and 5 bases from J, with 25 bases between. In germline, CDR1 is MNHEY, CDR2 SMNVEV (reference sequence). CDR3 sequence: CASSPDRGRAQSDNEQFF. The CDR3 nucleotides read TGTGCCAGCAGTCCCGATCGGGGGAGAGCCCAAAGTGACAATGAGCAGTTCTTC.

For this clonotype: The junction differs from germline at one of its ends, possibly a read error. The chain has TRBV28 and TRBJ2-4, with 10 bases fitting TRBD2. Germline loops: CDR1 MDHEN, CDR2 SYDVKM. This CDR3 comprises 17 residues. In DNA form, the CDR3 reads TGTGCCAGCAGTTCTCTCGTTTCGAGAGCGGGAGGGAACATTCAGTGCTTC. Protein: CASSSLVSRAGGNIQCF. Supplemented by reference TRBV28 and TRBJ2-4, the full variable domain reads DVKVTQSSRYLVKRTGEKVFLECVQDMDHENMFWYRQDPGLGLRLIYFSYDVKMKEKGDIPEGYSVSREKKERFSLILESASTNQTSMYLCASSSLVSRAGGNIQCFGAGTRLSVL.

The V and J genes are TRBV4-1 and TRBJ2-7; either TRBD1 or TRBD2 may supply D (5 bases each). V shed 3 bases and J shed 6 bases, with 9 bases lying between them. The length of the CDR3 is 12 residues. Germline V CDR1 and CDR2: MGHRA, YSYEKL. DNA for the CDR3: TGCGCCAGCAGCCAGGAGAGGGGCGAGCAGTACTTC. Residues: CASSQERGEQYF.

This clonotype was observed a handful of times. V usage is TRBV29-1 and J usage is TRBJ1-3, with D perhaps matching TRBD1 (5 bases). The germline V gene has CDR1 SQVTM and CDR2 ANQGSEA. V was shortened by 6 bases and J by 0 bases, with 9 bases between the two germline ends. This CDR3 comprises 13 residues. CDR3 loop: CSVQENSGNTIYF. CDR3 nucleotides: TGCAGCGTACAGGAAAACTCTGGAAACACCATATATTTT.

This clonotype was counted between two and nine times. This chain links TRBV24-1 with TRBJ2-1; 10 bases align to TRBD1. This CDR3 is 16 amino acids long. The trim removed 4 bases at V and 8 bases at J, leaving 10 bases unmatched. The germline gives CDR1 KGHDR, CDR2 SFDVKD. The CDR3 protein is CATSDSGTGELDEQFF. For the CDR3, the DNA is TGTGCCACCAGTGACAGCGGGACAGGGGAATTGGATGAGCAGTTCTTC.